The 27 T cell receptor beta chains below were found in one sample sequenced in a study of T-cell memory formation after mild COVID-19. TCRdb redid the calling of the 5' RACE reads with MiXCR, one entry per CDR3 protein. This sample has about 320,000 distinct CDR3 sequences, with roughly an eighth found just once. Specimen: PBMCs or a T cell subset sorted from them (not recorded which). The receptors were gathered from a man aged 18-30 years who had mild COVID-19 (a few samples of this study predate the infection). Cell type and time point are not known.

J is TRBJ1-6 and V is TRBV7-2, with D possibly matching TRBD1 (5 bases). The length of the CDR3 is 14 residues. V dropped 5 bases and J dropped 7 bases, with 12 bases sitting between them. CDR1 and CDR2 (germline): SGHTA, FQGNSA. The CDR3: CASSPGTSNSPLHF. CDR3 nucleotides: TGTGCCAGCAGCCCCGGGACCTCGAATTCACCCCTCCACTTT.

The chain's CDR3 is CASSTLLVSYEQYV. For the CDR3, the DNA is TGTGCCAGCAGCACCCTACTAGTTTCCTACGAGCAGTACGTC. The chain is built from TRBV11-2 and TRBJ2-7, with a possible D match to TRBD2 (5 bases). Per germline, CDR1 SGHAT and CDR2 FQNNGV. Trimming pared 5 bases from V and 1 base from J, leaving 12 bases between. CDR3 length: 14 amino acids.

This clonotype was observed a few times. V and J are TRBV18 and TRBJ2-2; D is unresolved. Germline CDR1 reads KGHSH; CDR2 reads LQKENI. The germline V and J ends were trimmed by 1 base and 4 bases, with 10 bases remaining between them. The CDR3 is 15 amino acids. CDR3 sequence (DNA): TGTGCCAGCTCACCACTCGGGCAGCCCACCGGGGAGCTGTTTTTT. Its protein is CASSPLGQPTGELFF.

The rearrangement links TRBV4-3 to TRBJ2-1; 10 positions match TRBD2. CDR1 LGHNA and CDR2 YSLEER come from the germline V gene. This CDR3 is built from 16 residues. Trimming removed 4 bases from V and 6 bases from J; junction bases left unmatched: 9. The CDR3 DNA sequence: TGCGCCAGCAGCCCTCTCAAGAGCGGGGGGGCCAATGAGCAGTTCTTC. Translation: CASSPLKSGGANEQFF.

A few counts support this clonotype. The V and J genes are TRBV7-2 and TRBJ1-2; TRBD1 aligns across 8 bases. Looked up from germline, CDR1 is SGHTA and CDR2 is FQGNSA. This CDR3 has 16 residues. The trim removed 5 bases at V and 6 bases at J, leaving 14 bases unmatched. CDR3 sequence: CASSGEPTTGDNGYTF. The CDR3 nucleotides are TGTGCCAGCAGCGGAGAACCGACGACAGGGGATAATGGCTACACCTTC. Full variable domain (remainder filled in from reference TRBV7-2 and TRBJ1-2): GAGVSQSPSNKVTEKGKDVELRCDPISGHTALYWYRQSLGQGLEFLIYFQGNSAPDKSGLPSDRFSAERTGGSVSTLTIQRTQQEDSAVYLCASSGEPTTGDNGYTFGSGTRLTVV.

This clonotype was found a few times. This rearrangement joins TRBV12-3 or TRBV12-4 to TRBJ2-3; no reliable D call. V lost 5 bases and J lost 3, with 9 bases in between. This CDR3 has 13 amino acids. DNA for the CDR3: TGTGCCAGCAGTGGTCTGGGGACAGATACGCAGTATTTT. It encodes CASSGLGTDTQYF.

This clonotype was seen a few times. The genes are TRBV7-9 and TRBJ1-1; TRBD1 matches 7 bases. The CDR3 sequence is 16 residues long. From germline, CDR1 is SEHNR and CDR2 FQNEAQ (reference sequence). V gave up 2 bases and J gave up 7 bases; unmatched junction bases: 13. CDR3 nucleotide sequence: TGTGCCAGCAGCTTACCCAACAACAGGGGAGAGGATGAAGCTTTCTTT. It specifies CASSLPNNRGEDEAFF.

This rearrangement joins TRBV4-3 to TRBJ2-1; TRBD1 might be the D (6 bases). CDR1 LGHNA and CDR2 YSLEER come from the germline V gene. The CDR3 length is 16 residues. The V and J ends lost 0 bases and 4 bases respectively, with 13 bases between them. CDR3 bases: TGCGCCAGCAGCCAAGATGCACAGGGTTGGTACAATGAGCAGTTCTTC. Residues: CASSQDAQGWYNEQFF.

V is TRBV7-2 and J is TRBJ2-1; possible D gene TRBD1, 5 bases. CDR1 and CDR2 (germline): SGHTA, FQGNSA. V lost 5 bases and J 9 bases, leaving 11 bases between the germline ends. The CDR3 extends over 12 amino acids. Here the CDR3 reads CASSLGALEQFF. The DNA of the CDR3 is TGTGCCAGCAGCCTAGGGGCTCTTGAGCAGTTCTTC.

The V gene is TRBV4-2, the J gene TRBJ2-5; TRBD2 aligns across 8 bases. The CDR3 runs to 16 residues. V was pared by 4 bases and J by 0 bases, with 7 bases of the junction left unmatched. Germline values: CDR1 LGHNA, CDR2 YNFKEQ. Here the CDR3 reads CASSPPYSGDQETQYF. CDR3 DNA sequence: TGTGCCAGCAGCCCTCCATATAGCGGGGACCAAGAGACCCAGTACTTC.

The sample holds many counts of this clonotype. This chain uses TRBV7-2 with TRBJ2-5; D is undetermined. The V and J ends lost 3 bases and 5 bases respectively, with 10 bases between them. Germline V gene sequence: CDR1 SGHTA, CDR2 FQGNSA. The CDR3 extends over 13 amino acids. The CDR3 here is CASSFGLGETQYF. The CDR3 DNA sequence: TGTGCCAGCAGCTTCGGTCTAGGGGAGACCCAGTACTTC. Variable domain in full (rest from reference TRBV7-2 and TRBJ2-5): GAGVSQSPSNKVTEKGKDVELRCDPISGHTALYWYRQSLGQGLEFLIYFQGNSAPDKSGLPSDRFSAERTGGSVSTLTIQRTQQEDSAVYLCASSFGLGETQYFGPGTRLLVL.

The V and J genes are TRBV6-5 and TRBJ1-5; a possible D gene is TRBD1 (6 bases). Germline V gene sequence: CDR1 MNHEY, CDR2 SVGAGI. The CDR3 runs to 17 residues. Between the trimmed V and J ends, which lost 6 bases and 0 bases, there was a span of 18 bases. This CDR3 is CASSNRDKIRSNQPQHF. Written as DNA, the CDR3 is TGTGCCAGCAGCAACCGGGACAAAATCCGTAGCAATCAGCCCCAGCATTTT.

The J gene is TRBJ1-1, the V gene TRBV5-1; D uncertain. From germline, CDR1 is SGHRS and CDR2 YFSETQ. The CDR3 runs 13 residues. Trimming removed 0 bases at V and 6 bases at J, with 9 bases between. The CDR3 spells CASSLDWAAEAFF. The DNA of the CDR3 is TGCGCCAGCAGCTTGGATTGGGCCGCTGAAGCTTTCTTT.

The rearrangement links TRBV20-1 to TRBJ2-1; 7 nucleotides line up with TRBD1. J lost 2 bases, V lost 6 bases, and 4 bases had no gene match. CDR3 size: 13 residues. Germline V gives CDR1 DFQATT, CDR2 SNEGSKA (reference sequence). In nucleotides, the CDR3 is TGCAGTGCCCTGGACAGGACCTACAATGAGCAGTTCTTC. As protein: CSALDRTYNEQFF.

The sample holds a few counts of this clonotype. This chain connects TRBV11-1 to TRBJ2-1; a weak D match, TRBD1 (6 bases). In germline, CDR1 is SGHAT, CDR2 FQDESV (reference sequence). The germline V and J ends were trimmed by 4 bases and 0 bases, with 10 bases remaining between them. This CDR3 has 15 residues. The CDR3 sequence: CASSSARGSYNEQFF. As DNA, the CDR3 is TGTGCCAGCAGCTCCGCCAGGGGCTCCTACAATGAGCAGTTCTTC.

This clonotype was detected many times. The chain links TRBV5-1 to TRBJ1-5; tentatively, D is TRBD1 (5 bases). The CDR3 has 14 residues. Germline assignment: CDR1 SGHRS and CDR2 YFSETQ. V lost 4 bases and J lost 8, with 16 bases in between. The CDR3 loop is CASSRGWGQKPQHF. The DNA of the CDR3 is TGCGCCAGCAGCCGGGGGTGGGGTCAGAAGCCCCAGCATTTT. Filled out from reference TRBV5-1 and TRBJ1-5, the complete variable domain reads KAGVTQTPRYLIKTRGQQVTLSCSPISGHRSVSWYQQTPGQGLQFLFEYFSETQRNKGNFPGRFSGRQFSNSRSEMNVSTLELGDSALYLCASSRGWGQKPQHFGDGTRLSIL.

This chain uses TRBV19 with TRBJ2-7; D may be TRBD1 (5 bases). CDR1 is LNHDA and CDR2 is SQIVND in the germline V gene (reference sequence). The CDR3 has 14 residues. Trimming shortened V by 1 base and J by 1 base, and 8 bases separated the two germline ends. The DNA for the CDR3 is TGTGCCAGTAGTATAGGGACACCTTCCTACGAGCAGTACTTC. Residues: CASSIGTPSYEQYF. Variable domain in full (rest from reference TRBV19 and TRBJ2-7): DGGITQSPKYLFRKEGQNVTLSCEQNLNHDAMYWYRQDPGQGLRLIYYSQIVNDFQKGDIAEGYSVSREKKESFPLTVTSAQKNPTAFYLCASSIGTPSYEQYFGPGTRLTVT.

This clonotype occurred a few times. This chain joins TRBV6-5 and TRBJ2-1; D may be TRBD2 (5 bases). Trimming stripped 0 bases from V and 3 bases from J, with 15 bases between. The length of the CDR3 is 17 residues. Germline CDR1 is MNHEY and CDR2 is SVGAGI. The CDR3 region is CASSYSYPPGSYNEQFF. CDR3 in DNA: TGTGCCAGCAGTTACTCGTACCCTCCGGGGAGCTACAATGAGCAGTTCTTC.

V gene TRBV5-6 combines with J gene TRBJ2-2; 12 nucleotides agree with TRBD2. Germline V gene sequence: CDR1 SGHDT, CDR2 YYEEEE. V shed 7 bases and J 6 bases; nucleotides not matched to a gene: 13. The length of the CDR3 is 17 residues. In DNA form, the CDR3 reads TGTGCCAGCCTACTAGCGGGGGGCCGGATGGTACCCGGGGAGCTGTTTTTT. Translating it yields CASLLAGGRMVPGELFF.

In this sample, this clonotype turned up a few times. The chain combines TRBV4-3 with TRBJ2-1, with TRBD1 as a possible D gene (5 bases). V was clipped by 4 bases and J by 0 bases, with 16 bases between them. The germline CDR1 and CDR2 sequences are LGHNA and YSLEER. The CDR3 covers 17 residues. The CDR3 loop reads CASSPNSPGYSYNEQFF. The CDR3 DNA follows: TGCGCCAGCAGCCCCAATTCTCCAGGGTACTCCTACAATGAGCAGTTCTTC.

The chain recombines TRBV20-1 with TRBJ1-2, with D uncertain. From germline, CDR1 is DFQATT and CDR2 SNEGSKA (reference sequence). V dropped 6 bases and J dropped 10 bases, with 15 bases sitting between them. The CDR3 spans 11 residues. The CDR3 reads CSARTAAIYTF. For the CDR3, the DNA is TGCAGTGCCAGGACGGCAGCCATCTACACCTTC.

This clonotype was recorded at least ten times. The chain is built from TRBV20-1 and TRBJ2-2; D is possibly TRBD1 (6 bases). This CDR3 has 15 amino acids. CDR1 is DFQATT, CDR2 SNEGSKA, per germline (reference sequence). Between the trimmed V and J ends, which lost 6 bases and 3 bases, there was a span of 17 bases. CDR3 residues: CSAPPRGIYTGELFF. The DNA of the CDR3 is TGCAGTGCCCCCCCCAGGGGAATTTACACCGGGGAGCTGTTTTTT.

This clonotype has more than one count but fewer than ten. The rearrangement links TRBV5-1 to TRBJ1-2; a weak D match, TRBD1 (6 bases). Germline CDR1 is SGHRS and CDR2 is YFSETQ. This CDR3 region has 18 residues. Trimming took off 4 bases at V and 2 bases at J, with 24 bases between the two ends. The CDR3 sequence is CASSPNEPGQPLNYGYTF. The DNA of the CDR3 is TGCGCCAGCAGCCCGAATGAGCCCGGACAGCCCCTAAACTATGGCTACACCTTC.

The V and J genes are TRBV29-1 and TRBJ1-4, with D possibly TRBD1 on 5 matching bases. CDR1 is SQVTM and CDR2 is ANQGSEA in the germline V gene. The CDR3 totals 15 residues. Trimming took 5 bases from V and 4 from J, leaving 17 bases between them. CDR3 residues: CSVRLPGTHNEKLFF. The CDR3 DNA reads TGCAGCGTTCGACTACCCGGGACCCATAATGAAAAACTGTTTTTT.

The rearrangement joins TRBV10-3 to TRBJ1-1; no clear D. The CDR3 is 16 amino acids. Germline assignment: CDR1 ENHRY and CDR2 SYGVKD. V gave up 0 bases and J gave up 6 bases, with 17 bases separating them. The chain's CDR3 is CAISESSIGLSAEAFF. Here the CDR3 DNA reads TGTGCCATCAGTGAGTCTTCTATTGGGCTGAGCGCTGAAGCTTTCTTT.

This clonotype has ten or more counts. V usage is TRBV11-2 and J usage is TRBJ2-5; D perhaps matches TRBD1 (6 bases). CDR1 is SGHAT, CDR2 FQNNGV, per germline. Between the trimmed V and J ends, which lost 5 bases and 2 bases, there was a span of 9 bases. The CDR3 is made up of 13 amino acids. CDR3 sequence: CASSPDRQETQYF. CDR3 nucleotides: TGTGCCAGCAGCCCAGACAGGCAAGAGACCCAGTACTTC.

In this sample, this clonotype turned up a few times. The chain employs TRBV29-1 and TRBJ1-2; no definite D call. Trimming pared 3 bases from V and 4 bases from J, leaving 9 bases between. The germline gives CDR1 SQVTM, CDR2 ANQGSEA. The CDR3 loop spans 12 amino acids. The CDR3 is CSVDKGIYGYTF. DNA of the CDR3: TGCAGCGTTGACAAGGGAATCTATGGCTACACCTTC. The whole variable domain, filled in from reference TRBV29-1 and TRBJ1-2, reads SAVISQKPSRDICQRGTSLTIQCQVDSQVTMMFWYRQQPGQSLTLIATANQGSEATYESGFVIDKFPISRPNLTFSTLTVSNMSPEDSSIYLCSVDKGIYGYTFGSGTRLTVV.